The 25 T cell receptor beta chains below all came from one sample that was sequenced in a study of regulatory T cells in long-lasting Graves disease. Building of the TCR beta libraries involved iRepertoire HTBI primers and Arm-PCR of CDR3 regions. One entry per CDR3 protein, called by TCRdb with MiXCR from the multiplex PCR reads. Seen here are 530,000 or so distinct CDR3 sequences, roughly 13% observed once, and the top ten hold roughly 9.7%. As to time point: newly diagnosed GD, antithyroid drugs for less than 3 months. The authors made the TCR library using RNA they extracted from PBMCs. The sample was also linked to a second study, of T cells in Graves' hyperthyroidism and ophthalmopathy.

Material: peripheral blood mononuclear cells (PBMCs), obtained at new diagnosis, from a patient treated with antithyroid drugs. These receptors originate from a young man with Graves disease.

This clonotype was found many times. This chain connects TRBV10-3 to TRBJ1-5; D is uncertain. Germline values: CDR1 ENHRY, CDR2 SYGVKD. V lost 4 bases and J 0 bases, leaving 13 bases between the germline ends. The CDR3 is 16 residues long. CDR3 nucleotides: TGTGCCATCAGTGGGGGTGCGGTTGGTAGCAATCAGCCCCAGCATTTT. Encoded protein: CAISGGAVGSNQPQHF.

This chain joins TRBV7-9 and TRBJ1-2; D remains unclear. Trimming stripped 7 bases from V and 1 base from J, with 16 bases between. This CDR3 region has 15 residues. Germline CDR1 is SEHNR and CDR2 is FQNEAQ (reference sequence). CDR3 nucleotide sequence: TGTGCCAGCACCACGTTAGGACCTAATAACTATGGCTACACCTTC. Amino acid sequence: CASTTLGPNNYGYTF.

The CDR3: CSVIAGTYEQYF. CDR3 sequence (DNA): TGCAGCGTTATAGCGGGAACATACGAGCAGTACTTC. The rearrangement links TRBV29-1 to TRBJ2-7, with 8 positions matching TRBD2. CDR3 length: 12 amino acids. V dropped 5 bases and J dropped 4; count of bases not matched to a gene: 4. Germline V CDR1 and CDR2: SQVTM, ANQGSEA.

This clonotype was seen many times. CDR3 region: CASSFMGGNEQYF. The CDR3 DNA reads TGTGCCAGCAGCTTTATGGGTGGGAACGAGCAGTACTTC. The V and J genes are TRBV7-2 and TRBJ2-7; no firm D call. Trimming took off 3 bases at V and 5 bases at J, with 11 bases between the two ends. There are 13 residues in the CDR3. Per the germline V gene, CDR1 is SGHTA and CDR2 is FQGNSA.

Points on this clonotype: This could be a read error, since a much larger clone is one nucleotide away. The chain employs TRBV29-1 and TRBJ1-5, with TRBD1 matching 9 bases. The CDR3 length is 15 residues. Germline V gives CDR1 SQVTM, CDR2 ANQGSEA. CDR3 in DNA: TGCAGCGCCGAAGGGGACAGGGCTAGCAAACAGCCCCAGCATTTT. Its protein product is CSAEGDRASKQPQHF.

V gene TRBV11-2 combines with J gene TRBJ2-2; 15 bases fit TRBD2. CDR1 and CDR2 (germline): SGHAT, FQNNGV. The length of the CDR3 is 18 residues. V dropped 4 bases and J dropped 3; count of bases not matched to a gene: 6. The CDR3 DNA reads as TGTGCCAGCAGCTGGCTGGGACTAGCGGGAGGAGACACCGGGGAGCTGTTTTTT. Protein sequence: CASSWLGLAGGDTGELFF.

The table lists this clonotype with many counts. The V call is TRBV15, the J call TRBJ2-7, with D hard to call. Germline V gene sequence: CDR1 LNHNV, CDR2 YYDKDF (reference sequence). V was clipped by 3 bases and J by 3 bases, with 6 bases between them. The CDR3 contains 12 residues. CDR3 sequence reads: CATSRDHYEQYF. CDR3 in DNA: TGTGCCACCAGCAGGGACCACTACGAGCAGTACTTC.

This clonotype was seen many times. This chain joins TRBV7-2 and TRBJ1-1, with no clear D. Germline V gene sequence: CDR1 SGHTA, CDR2 FQGNSA. This CDR3 has 15 amino acids. Trimming took 5 bases from V and 4 from J, leaving 17 bases between them. The CDR3 is CASSPRPGVVTEAFF. In DNA form, the CDR3 reads TGTGCCAGCAGCCCCCGCCCCGGGGTGGTCACTGAAGCTTTCTTT.

The sample holds a few counts of this clonotype. This chain links TRBV10-3 with TRBJ2-1, with TRBD2 identical over 11 bases. The CDR3 has 14 residues. The V gene's germline CDR1 is ENHRY and CDR2 SYGVKD. Trimming at V came to 4 bases and at J to 14 bases, leaving 10 bases not matched to a gene. The CDR3 spells CAISVTSGILPEFF. Here the CDR3 DNA reads TGTGCCATCAGTGTGACTAGCGGGATCCTTCCGGAGTTCTTC.

The chain couples TRBV9 to TRBJ2-3; 9 bases align to TRBD2. The trim removed 0 bases at V and 2 bases at J, leaving 10 bases unmatched. CDR3 length equals 18 residues. In germline, CDR1 is SGDLS, CDR2 YYNGEE. In DNA form, the CDR3 reads TGTGCCAGCAGCGTAGCGAGTAGCGGGGGACGTTACACAGATACGCAGTATTTT. Its protein is CASSVASSGGRYTDTQYF.

Points on this clonotype: The junction and the germline gene differ at one end; a read error may be behind it. The V gene is TRBV13, the J gene TRBJ2-7; TRBD2 agrees at 9 bases. CDR1 and CDR2 (germline): PRHDT, FYEKMQ (reference sequence). This CDR3 is 14 amino acids long. The CDR3 coding sequence is TGTGCCAGCAGCCTAGGGACTAGCCGATGGGAGCAGTACTTC. Its protein product is CASSLGTSRWEQYF.

This chain connects TRBV13 to TRBJ2-7; no clear D. CDR1 PRHDT and CDR2 FYEKMQ come from the germline V gene (reference sequence). Trimming cost V 4 bases and J 10 bases, with 11 bases left between them. The CDR3 sequence is 11 residues long. The CDR3 coding sequence is TGTGCCAGCAGCTCAGGATCCCCCCAGTACTTC. It encodes CASSSGSPQYF.

The sample holds many counts of this clonotype. The chain has TRBV30 and TRBJ2-5; D call uncertain. Germline V gene data show CDR1 as GTSNPN and CDR2 as SVGIG (reference sequence). The CDR3 is made up of 12 amino acids. V lost 0 bases and J lost 4, with 6 bases in between. The CDR3 loop is CAWSVALETQYF. The CDR3 DNA sequence: TGTGCCTGGAGTGTAGCGTTAGAGACCCAGTACTTC. Looking up the rest from reference TRBV30 and TRBJ2-5 gives the full variable domain: SQTIHQWPATLVQPVGSPLSLECTVEGTSNPNLYWYRQAAGRGLQLLFYSVGIGQISSEVPQNLSASRPQDRQFILSSKKLLLSDSGFYLCAWSVALETQYFGPGTRLLVL.

This clonotype occurred many times. The chain joins TRBV6-5 to TRBJ2-5, with D hard to call. Trimming stripped 0 bases from V and 5 bases from J, with 10 bases between. The germline gives CDR1 MNHEY, CDR2 SVGAGI. The CDR3 spans 14 residues. The CDR3 DNA sequence: TGTGCCAGCAGTTACTCGTCTGGACGGGAGACCCAGTACTTC. It yields the protein CASSYSSGRETQYF.

This clonotype showed up many times. The chain employs TRBV5-1 and TRBJ2-1; no firm D call. Germline V gene data show CDR1 as SGHRS and CDR2 as YFSETQ. This CDR3 region has 12 residues. V was pared by 0 bases and J by 13 bases, with 11 bases between. As DNA, the CDR3 is TGCGCCAGCAGCTTGGACCAAAGCTTTCAGTTCTTC. Its protein is CASSLDQSFQFF.

This clonotype was counted at least ten times. The CDR3, as DNA: TGTGCCAGCAGTTACGGAGCGGGAGGGTTGGCAGATACGCAGTATTTT. It is translated as CASSYGAGGLADTQYF. The J gene is TRBJ2-3, the V gene TRBV2; TRBD2 matches 10 bases. Germline V gene lookup returns CDR1 SNHLY and CDR2 FYNNEI. J gave up 4 bases and V 5 bases, and 9 bases lay outside the gene matches. CDR3 length: 16 residues.

The table lists this clonotype with many counts. CDR3 DNA: TGTGCCAGTAGAACCGGACAGGGGTTGACCCAGTACTTC. It yields the protein CASRTGQGLTQYF. The chain carries TRBV27 and TRBJ2-3; the match to TRBD1 covers 9 bases. The end of the DNA aligns better with TRBJ2-5, so the J call may be wrong. This CDR3 spans 13 amino acids. The germline gives CDR1 MNHEY, CDR2 SMNVEV (reference sequence).

This clonotype was seen a few times. CDR3 DNA: TGTGCCAGCAGCCCCGTTATAGCGGGAGTTGATACGCAGTATTTT. Its translation: CASSPVIAGVDTQYF. The rearrangement uses TRBV6-1 and TRBJ2-3, with 9 nucleotides matching TRBD2. The germline gives CDR1 MNHNS, CDR2 SASEGT. V lost 6 bases and J lost 6; bases outside the gene matches: 10. The CDR3 covers 15 residues.

This clonotype was picked up many times. The chain couples TRBV18 to TRBJ2-1, with 10 bases aligning to TRBD2. J lost 7 bases, V lost 6 bases, and 6 bases had no gene match. Germline CDR1 and CDR2: KGHSH and LQKENI. This CDR3 is 14 amino acids long. The CDR3 DNA sequence: TGTGCCAGCTCTTCAGCGGGAGGGCCGAATGAGCAGTTCTTC. Encoded protein: CASSSAGGPNEQFF.

The chain recombines TRBV4-2 with TRBJ2-7; 12 bases agree with TRBD2. This CDR3 has 15 amino acids. V shed 0 bases, J shed 4 bases, and the junction held 1 base outside the gene matches. Germline V lookup: CDR1 LGHNA, CDR2 YNFKEQ. CDR3 residues: CASSQDGTSGYEQYF. CDR3 sequence (DNA): TGTGCCAGCAGCCAAGATGGGACTAGCGGGTACGAGCAGTACTTC.

This clonotype has a count of ten or more. The V call is TRBV10-3, the J call TRBJ2-2; the match to TRBD1 covers 9 bases. V lost 4 bases, J lost 6 bases, and 6 bases stayed unmatched. Germline V lookup: CDR1 ENHRY, CDR2 SYGVKD. The CDR3 has 15 amino acids. In DNA, the CDR3 is TGTGCCATCAGTGTTGGACAGGGGTCCGCCGGGGAGCTGTTTTTT. Its translation is CAISVGQGSAGELFF.

This clonotype was observed many times. The rearrangement links TRBV5-1 to TRBJ2-1, with a tentative D call TRBD2 (5 bases). V lost 1 base to trimming and J lost 8 bases, with 13 bases between them. This CDR3 comprises 14 residues. Germline V gene lookup returns CDR1 SGHRS and CDR2 YFSETQ. The CDR3 DNA follows: TGCGCCAGCAGCTTGAACCTAGCTCAGGATGAGCAGTTCTTC. Its protein is CASSLNLAQDEQFF.

Points on this clonotype: Only one base separates this from a far larger clonotype, so it likely reflects a read error. In DNA form, the CDR3 reads TGTGTCAGCGTACCGGGACAGGGCTACAATGAGCAGTTCTTC. Translating it yields CVSVPGQGYNEQFF. The genes are TRBV2 and TRBJ2-5; 9 bases fit TRBD1. The J call may be faulty, since TRBJ2-1 better matches the DNA end. The CDR3 spans 14 residues. The germline CDR1 and CDR2 sequences are SNHLY and FYNNEI.

The table lists this clonotype with many counts. CDR3 nucleotide sequence: TGTGCCTGGAGTCAAGTCAGCTACGAGCAGTACTTC. Translated: CAWSQVSYEQYF. The V and J genes are TRBV30 and TRBJ2-7; the D is unclear. The CDR3 is 12 residues long. V was trimmed by 2 bases and J by 3 bases, leaving 8 bases between them. Per the germline V gene, CDR1 is GTSNPN and CDR2 is SVGIG (reference sequence).

This clonotype appeared a few times. The chain is built from TRBV27 and TRBJ1-5; 8 bases match TRBD1. The length of the CDR3 is 14 residues. In germline, CDR1 is MNHEY, CDR2 SMNVEV (reference sequence). The junction had 8 bases not matched to a gene; V was cut back by 4 bases and J by 9 bases. CDR3 in amino acids: CASSSSGGARPQHF. The CDR3 nucleotides are TGTGCCAGCAGTTCCTCAGGGGGCGCGCGGCCCCAGCATTTT.